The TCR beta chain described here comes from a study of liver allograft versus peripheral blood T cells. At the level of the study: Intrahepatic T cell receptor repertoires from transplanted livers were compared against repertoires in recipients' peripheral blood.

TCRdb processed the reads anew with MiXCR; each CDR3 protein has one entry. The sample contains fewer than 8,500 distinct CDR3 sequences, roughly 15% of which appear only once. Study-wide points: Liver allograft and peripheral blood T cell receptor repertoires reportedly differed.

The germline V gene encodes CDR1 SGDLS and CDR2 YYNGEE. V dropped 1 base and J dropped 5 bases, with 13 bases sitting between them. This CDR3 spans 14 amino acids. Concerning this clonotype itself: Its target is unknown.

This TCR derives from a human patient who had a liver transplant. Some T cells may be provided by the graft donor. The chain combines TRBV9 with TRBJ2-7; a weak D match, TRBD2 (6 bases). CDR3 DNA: TGTGCCAGCAGCGTAACGGGAGTGTCCCACGAGCAGTACTTC. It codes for CASSVTGVSHEQYF.